Listed below are T cell receptor beta chains from one sample, sequenced in a study of T cell responses to AZD1222 COVID-19 vaccine. TCRdb's table, derived via immunoSEQ multiplex PCR, lists solely in-frame clones and lacks some. The top ten hold around 3.8% of the sample, which has 110,000 to 150,000 clones, around nine tenths seen once. Sequenced material: peripheral blood, taken on day 0 of AZD1222 vaccination. These receptors were taken from an adult in good health. The CDR3 runs from the conserved cysteine through the conserved F or W. The D gene is left open where the match is weak. The size entry is marked missing in some rows and otherwise reads once, few, many or a size class.

v_call: TRBV28; clone_size: .; d_call: TRBD1; j_call: TRBJ1-2; cdr3_length: 13; cdr3_aa: CASRKQGPHGYTF; cdr3_nt: TGTGCCAGCAGGAAACAGGGGCCTCATGGCTACACCTTC
v_call: TRBV12-3/TRBV12-4; clone_size: few; d_call: .; j_call: TRBJ2-7; cdr3_length: 13; cdr3_aa: CASMFDRAYEQYF; cdr3_nt: TGTGCCAGCATGTTCGACAGAGCCTACGAGCAGTACTTC
v_call: TRBV19; clone_size: .; d_call: TRBD2; j_call: TRBJ2-4; cdr3_length: 13; cdr3_aa: CASISGGGLEWVF; cdr3_nt: TGTGCCAGTATTAGCGGGGGAGGTCTCGAGTGGGTCTTC
v_call: TRBV11-2; clone_size: once; d_call: .; j_call: TRBJ2-1; cdr3_length: 15; cdr3_aa: CASRSLAGTRNEQFF; cdr3_nt: TGTGCCAGCCGTTCCTTGGCGGGTACACGCAATGAGCAGTTCTTC
v_call: TRBV19; clone_size: .; d_call: .; j_call: TRBJ2-5; cdr3_length: 11; cdr3_aa: CASSDRETQYF; cdr3_nt: TGTGCCAGTAGTGACAGGGAGACCCAGTACTTC
v_call: TRBV6-5; clone_size: .; d_call: .; j_call: TRBJ1-1; cdr3_length: 14; cdr3_aa: CASSYVGARTEAFF; cdr3_nt: TGTGCCAGCAGTTACGTGGGGGCGCGCACTGAAGCTTTCTTT
v_call: TRBV5-4; clone_size: .; d_call: .; j_call: TRBJ2-7; cdr3_length: 14; cdr3_aa: CASSLTGRAYEQYF; cdr3_nt: TGTGCCAGCAGCTTGACCGGGCGCGCCTACGAGCAGTACTTC
v_call: TRBV6-5; clone_size: .; d_call: .; j_call: TRBJ1-6; cdr3_length: 16; cdr3_aa: CASSYSADPAGSPLHF; cdr3_nt: TGTGCCAGCAGTTACTCGGCGGATCCGGCGGGGTCACCCCTCCACTTT
v_call: TRBV24-1; clone_size: .; d_call: TRBD2; j_call: TRBJ2-7; cdr3_length: 16; cdr3_aa: CATSDPQREGHYEQYF; cdr3_nt: TGTGCCACCAGTGACCCCCAGCGGGAGGGCCACTACGAGCAGTACTTC
v_call: TRBV19; clone_size: once; d_call: .; j_call: TRBJ1-1; cdr3_length: 15; cdr3_aa: CASSITGIRNTEAFF; cdr3_nt: TGTGCCAGTAGTATTACCGGGATCCGTAACACTGAAGCTTTCTTT
v_call: TRBV3-1/TRBV3-2; clone_size: .; d_call: .; j_call: TRBJ2-7; cdr3_length: 15; cdr3_aa: CASSQGAALAYEQYF; cdr3_nt: TGTGCCAGCAGCCAAGGGGCAGCCTTAGCCTACGAGCAGTACTTC
v_call: TRBV6-5; clone_size: once; d_call: .; j_call: TRBJ2-5; cdr3_length: 14; cdr3_aa: CASRTGNSQETQYF; cdr3_nt: TGTGCCAGCAGGACGGGAAACAGCCAAGAGACCCAGTACTTC
v_call: TRBV5-1; clone_size: .; d_call: TRBD1; j_call: TRBJ2-2; cdr3_length: 15; cdr3_aa: CASSSTGANTGELFF; cdr3_nt: TGCGCCAGCAGCTCGACAGGGGCGAACACCGGGGAGCTGTTTTTT
v_call: TRBV30; clone_size: .; d_call: TRBD1; j_call: TRBJ2-4; cdr3_length: 12; cdr3_aa: CAWSTGVNIQYF; cdr3_nt: TGTGCCTGGAGTACAGGGGTGAACATTCAGTACTTC
v_call: TRBV6-5; clone_size: .; d_call: .; j_call: TRBJ1-2; cdr3_length: 15; cdr3_aa: CASRPTGLKNYGYTF; cdr3_nt: TGTGCCAGCAGGCCAACAGGACTTAAAAACTATGGCTACACCTTC
v_call: TRBV6-5; clone_size: .; d_call: .; j_call: TRBJ2-2; cdr3_length: 12; cdr3_aa: CASSPPSGELFF; cdr3_nt: TGTGCCAGCAGCCCCCCCTCCGGGGAGCTGTTTTTT
v_call: TRBV29-1; clone_size: .; d_call: .; j_call: TRBJ1-3; cdr3_length: 11; cdr3_aa: CSVKGGNTIYF; cdr3_nt: TGCAGCGTTAAAGGGGGAAACACCATATATTTT
v_call: TRBV28; clone_size: once; d_call: .; j_call: TRBJ1-2; cdr3_length: 10; cdr3_aa: CASGDYGYTF; cdr3_nt: TGTGCCAGCGGGGACTATGGCTACACCTTC
v_call: TRBV3-1/TRBV3-2; clone_size: .; d_call: .; j_call: TRBJ2-1; cdr3_length: 13; cdr3_aa: CASSQDAGNEQFF; cdr3_nt: TGTGCCAGCAGCCAAGATGCGGGGAATGAGCAGTTCTTC
v_call: TRBV18; clone_size: .; d_call: TRBD2; j_call: TRBJ2-5; cdr3_length: 16; cdr3_aa: CASSPNGAGVRETQYF; cdr3_nt: TGTGCCAGCTCACCAAACGGCGCGGGAGTGAGGGAGACCCAGTACTTC
v_call: TRBV5-1; clone_size: few; d_call: TRBD2; j_call: TRBJ2-5; cdr3_length: 14; cdr3_aa: CATSPREGRETQYF; cdr3_nt: TGCGCCACCTCGCCCCGGGAGGGGAGGGAGACCCAGTACTTC
v_call: TRBV7-2; clone_size: .; d_call: .; j_call: TRBJ1-1; cdr3_length: 14; cdr3_aa: CASSLDRGAPGAFF; cdr3_nt: TGTGCCAGCAGCTTAGACAGAGGGGCGCCGGGAGCTTTCTTT
v_call: TRBV5-4; clone_size: .; d_call: TRBD2; j_call: TRBJ2-3; cdr3_length: 17; cdr3_aa: CASSPAGGRVSTDTQYF; cdr3_nt: TGTGCCAGCAGCCCGGCGGGCGGGAGGGTTAGCACAGATACGCAGTATTTT
v_call: TRBV10-3; clone_size: .; d_call: .; j_call: TRBJ2-2; cdr3_length: 13; cdr3_aa: CAISEQEGGELFF; cdr3_nt: TGTGCCATCAGTGAACAGGAGGGGGGGGAGCTGTTTTTT
v_call: TRBV27; clone_size: .; d_call: .; j_call: TRBJ1-5; cdr3_length: 15; cdr3_aa: CASSFGGLGNQPQHF; cdr3_nt: TGTGCCAGCAGTTTCGGCGGGTTGGGCAATCAGCCCCAGCATTTT
v_call: TRBV28; clone_size: .; d_call: .; j_call: TRBJ1-2; cdr3_length: 11; cdr3_aa: CASSSRYGYTF; cdr3_nt: TGTGCCAGCAGTTCGAGATATGGCTACACCTTC
v_call: TRBV11-3; clone_size: .; d_call: .; j_call: TRBJ2-7; cdr3_length: 14; cdr3_aa: CASSHGGGVGEQYF; cdr3_nt: TGTGCCAGCAGCCATGGGGGGGGCGTGGGTGAGCAGTACTTC
v_call: TRBV13; clone_size: .; d_call: .; j_call: TRBJ1-1; cdr3_length: 14; cdr3_aa: CASSPTGRNTEAFF; cdr3_nt: TGTGCCAGCAGCCCGACAGGACGGAACACTGAAGCTTTCTTT
v_call: TRBV28; clone_size: .; d_call: .; j_call: TRBJ1-5; cdr3_length: 13; cdr3_aa: CASTGRRNQPQHF; cdr3_nt: TGTGCCAGCACAGGACGGCGGAATCAGCCCCAGCATTTT
v_call: TRBV27; clone_size: .; d_call: .; j_call: TRBJ1-2; cdr3_length: 13; cdr3_aa: CASTPGATYGYTF; cdr3_nt: TGTGCCAGCACCCCGGGAGCCACCTATGGCTACACCTTC
v_call: TRBV28; clone_size: once; d_call: .; j_call: TRBJ1-4; cdr3_length: 14; cdr3_aa: CLHGGSLTNEKLFF; cdr3_nt: TGTCTCCACGGGGGCAGTTTGACTAATGAAAAACTGTTTTTT
v_call: TRBV6-5; clone_size: .; d_call: .; j_call: TRBJ2-7; cdr3_length: 14; cdr3_aa: CASRGTGRAYEQYF; cdr3_nt: TGTGCCAGCAGGGGGACTGGCCGGGCCTACGAGCAGTACTTC